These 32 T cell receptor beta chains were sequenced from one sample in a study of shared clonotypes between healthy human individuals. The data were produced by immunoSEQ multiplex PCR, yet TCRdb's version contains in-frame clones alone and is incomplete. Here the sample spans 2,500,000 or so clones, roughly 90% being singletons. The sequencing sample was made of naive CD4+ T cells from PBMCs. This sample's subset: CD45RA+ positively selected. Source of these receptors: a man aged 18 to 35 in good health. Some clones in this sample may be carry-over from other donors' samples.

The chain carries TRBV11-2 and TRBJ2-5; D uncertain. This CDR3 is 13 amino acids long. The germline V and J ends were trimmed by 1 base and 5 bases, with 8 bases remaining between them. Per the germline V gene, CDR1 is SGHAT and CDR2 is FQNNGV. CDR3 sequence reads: CASSLGSGETQYF. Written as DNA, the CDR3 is TGTGCCAGCAGCTTAGGGAGTGGGGAGACCCAGTACTTC.

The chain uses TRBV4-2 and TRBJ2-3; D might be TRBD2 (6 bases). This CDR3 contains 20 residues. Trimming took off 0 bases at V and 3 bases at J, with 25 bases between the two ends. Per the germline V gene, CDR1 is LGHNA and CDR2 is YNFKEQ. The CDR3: CASSQERGLAQGGSTDTQYF. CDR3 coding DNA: TGTGCCAGCAGCCAAGAAAGGGGTCTAGCACAAGGAGGGAGTACAGATACGCAGTATTTT.

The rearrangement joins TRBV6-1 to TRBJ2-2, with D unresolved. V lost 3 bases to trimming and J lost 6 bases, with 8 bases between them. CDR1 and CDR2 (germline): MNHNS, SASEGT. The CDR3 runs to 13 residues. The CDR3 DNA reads TGTGCCAGCAGTGAGCAGAGCCCCGGGGAGCTGTTTTTT. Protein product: CASSEQSPGELFF.

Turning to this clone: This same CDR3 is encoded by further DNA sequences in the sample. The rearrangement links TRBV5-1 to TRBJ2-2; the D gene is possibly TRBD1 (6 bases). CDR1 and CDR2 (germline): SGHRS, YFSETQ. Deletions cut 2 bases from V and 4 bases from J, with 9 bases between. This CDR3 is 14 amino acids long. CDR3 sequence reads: CASSLQGGTGELFF. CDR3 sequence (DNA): TGCGCCAGCAGCTTACAGGGTGGCACCGGGGAGCTGTTTTTT.

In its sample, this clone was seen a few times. The CDR3 nucleotides are TGTGCCAGCAGGGGGGACAGGGTAGTAACTGAAGCTTTCTTT. Its protein product is CASRGDRVVTEAFF. V is TRBV2 and J is TRBJ1-1, with 9 bases that match TRBD1. CDR3 length: 14 residues. J lost 5 bases, V lost 6 bases, and 7 bases had no gene match. CDR1 SNHLY and CDR2 FYNNEI come from the germline V gene.

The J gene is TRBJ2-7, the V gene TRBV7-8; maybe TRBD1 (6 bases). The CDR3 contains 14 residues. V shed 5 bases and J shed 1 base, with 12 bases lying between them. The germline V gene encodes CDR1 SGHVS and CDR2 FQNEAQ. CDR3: CASSRTDRSYEQYF. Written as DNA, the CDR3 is TGTGCCAGCAGCCGTACGGACAGATCCTACGAGCAGTACTTC.

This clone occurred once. The CDR3 DNA reads as TGTGCCAGCAATGTCCAGGGGACCAGCTATGGCTACACCTTC. Its translation: CASNVQGTSYGYTF. The rearrangement joins TRBV28 to TRBJ1-2; D is perhaps TRBD1 (6 bases). Germline CDR1 is MDHEN and CDR2 is SYDVKM. V gave up 7 bases and J gave up 4 bases, with 16 bases separating them. The CDR3 spans 14 residues.

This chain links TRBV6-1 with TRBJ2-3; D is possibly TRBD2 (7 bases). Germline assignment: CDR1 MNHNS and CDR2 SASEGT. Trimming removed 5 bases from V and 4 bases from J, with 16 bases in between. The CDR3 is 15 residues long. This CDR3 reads CASSPRPGGADTQYF. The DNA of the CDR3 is TGTGCCAGCAGTCCCCGACCGGGGGGCGCAGATACGCAGTATTTT.

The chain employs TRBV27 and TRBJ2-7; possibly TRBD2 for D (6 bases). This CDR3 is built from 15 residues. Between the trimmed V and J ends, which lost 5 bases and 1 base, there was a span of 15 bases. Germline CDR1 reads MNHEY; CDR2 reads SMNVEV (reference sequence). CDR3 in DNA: TGTGCCAGCAGTCGGGCCCGGGGGAAGTCCTACGAGCAGTACTTC. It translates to CASSRARGKSYEQYF.

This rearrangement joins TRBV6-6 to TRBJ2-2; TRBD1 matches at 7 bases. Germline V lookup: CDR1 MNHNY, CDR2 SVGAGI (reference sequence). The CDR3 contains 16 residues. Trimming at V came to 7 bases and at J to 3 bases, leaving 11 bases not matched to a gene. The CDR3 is CASNPGQTAYTGELFF. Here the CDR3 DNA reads TGTGCCAGCAACCCGGGACAGACTGCTTACACCGGGGAGCTGTTTTTT.

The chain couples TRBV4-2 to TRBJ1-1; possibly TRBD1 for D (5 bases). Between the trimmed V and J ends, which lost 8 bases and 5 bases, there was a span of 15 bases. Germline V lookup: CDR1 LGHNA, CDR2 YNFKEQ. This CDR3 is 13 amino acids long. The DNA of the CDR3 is TGTGCCAGCGGTGGTAGGGGTGGGACTGAAGCTTTCTTT. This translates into CASGGRGGTEAFF.

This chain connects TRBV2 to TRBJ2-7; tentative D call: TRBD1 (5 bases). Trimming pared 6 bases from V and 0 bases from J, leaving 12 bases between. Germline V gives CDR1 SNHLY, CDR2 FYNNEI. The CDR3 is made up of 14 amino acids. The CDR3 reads CASRKQVYSYEQYF. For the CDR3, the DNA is TGTGCCAGCAGGAAACAGGTCTACTCCTACGAGCAGTACTTC.

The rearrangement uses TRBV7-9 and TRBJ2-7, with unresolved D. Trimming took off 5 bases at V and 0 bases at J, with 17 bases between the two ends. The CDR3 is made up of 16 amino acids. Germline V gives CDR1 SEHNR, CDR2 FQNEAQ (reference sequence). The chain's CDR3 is CASSTRPRTSSYEQYF. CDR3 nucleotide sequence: TGTGCCAGCAGCACACGACCACGGACGAGCTCCTACGAGCAGTACTTC.

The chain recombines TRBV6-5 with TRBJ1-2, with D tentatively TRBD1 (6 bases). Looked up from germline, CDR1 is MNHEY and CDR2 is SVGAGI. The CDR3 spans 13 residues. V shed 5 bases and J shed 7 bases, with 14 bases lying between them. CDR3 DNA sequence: TGTGCCAGCAGTCTACGACAGGCGGTTGGCTACACCTTC. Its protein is CASSLRQAVGYTF.

The CDR3 DNA reads as TGTGCCAGTAGTTCGGAGCTGGGGGAGGGTGAAGCTTTCTTT. Its protein is CASSSELGEGEAFF. The chain couples TRBV19 to TRBJ1-1, with D possibly TRBD1 on 5 matching bases. Per the germline V gene, CDR1 is LNHDA and CDR2 is SQIVND (reference sequence). The CDR3 is 14 residues long. V dropped 5 bases and J dropped 7 bases, with 17 bases sitting between them.

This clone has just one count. CDR3 bases: TGTGCCAGCAGCTTGTACGAGACACTAGGTTACGAGCAGTACTTC. This encodes CASSLYETLGYEQYF. The rearrangement uses TRBV5-5 and TRBJ2-7; perhaps TRBD2 as D (5 bases). Looked up from germline, CDR1 is SGHKS and CDR2 is YYEKEE (reference sequence). The CDR3 loop spans 15 amino acids. V was cut by 1 base and J by 4 bases, with 15 bases left in between.

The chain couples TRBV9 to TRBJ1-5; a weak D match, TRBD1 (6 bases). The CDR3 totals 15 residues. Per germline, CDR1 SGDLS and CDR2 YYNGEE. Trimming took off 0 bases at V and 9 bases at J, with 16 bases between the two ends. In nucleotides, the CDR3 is TGTGCCAGCAGCGTAGGGGACTCGGGGGCTGTGCCCCAGCATTTT. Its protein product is CASSVGDSGAVPQHF.

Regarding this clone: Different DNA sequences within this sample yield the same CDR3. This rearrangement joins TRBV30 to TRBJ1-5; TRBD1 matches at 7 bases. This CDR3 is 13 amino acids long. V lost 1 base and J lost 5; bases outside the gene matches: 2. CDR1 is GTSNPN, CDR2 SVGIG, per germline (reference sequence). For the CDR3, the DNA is TGTGCCTGGAGTGGCCAGGGGGATCAGCCCCAGCATTTT. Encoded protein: CAWSGQGDQPQHF.

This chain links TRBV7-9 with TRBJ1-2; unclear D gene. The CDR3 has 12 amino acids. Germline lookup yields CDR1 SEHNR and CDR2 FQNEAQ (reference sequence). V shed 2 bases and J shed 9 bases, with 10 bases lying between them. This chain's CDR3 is CASSLSPGSYTF. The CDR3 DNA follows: TGTGCCAGCAGCTTATCCCCGGGTAGCTACACCTTC.

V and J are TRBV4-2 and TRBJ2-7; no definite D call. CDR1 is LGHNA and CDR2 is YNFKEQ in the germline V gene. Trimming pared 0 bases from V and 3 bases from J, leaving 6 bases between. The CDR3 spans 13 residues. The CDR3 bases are TGTGCCAGCAGCCAAGAGGAAGGCTACGAGCAGTACTTC. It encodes CASSQEEGYEQYF.

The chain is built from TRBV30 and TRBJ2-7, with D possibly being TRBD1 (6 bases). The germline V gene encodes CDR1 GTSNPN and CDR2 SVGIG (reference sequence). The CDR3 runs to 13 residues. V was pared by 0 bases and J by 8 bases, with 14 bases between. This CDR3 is CAWSVGTHIKQYF. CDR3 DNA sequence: TGTGCCTGGAGTGTGGGGACACATATCAAGCAGTACTTC. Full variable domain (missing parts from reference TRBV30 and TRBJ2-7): SQTIHQWPATLVQPVGSPLSLECTVEGTSNPNLYWYRQAAGRGLQLLFYSVGIGQISSEVPQNLSASRPQDRQFILSSKKLLLSDSGFYLCAWSVGTHIKQYFGPGTRLTVT.

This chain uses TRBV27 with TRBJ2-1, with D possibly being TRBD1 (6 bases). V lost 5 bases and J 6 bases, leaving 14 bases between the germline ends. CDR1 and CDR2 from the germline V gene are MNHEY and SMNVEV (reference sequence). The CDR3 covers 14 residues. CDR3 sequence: CASSPRTDRNEQFF. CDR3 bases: TGTGCCAGCAGTCCTCGGACAGACCGCAATGAGCAGTTCTTC.

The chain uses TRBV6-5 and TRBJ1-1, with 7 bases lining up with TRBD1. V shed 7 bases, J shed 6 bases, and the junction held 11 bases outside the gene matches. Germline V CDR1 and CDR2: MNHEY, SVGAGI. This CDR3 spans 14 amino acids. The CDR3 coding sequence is TGTGCCAGCACACGACAGGGAGGGTCAGCTGAAGCTTTCTTT. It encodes CASTRQGGSAEAFF.

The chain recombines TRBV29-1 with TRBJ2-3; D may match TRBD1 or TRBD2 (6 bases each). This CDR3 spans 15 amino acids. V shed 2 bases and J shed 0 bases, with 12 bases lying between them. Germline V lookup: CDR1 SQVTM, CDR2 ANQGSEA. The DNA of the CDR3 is TGCAGCGTTGAAACAGGGACTTCTAGCACAGATACGCAGTATTTT. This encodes CSVETGTSSTDTQYF.

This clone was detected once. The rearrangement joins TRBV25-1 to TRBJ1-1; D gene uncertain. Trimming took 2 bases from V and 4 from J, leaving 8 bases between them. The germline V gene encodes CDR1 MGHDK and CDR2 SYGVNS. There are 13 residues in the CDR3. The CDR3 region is CASSEALSTEAFF. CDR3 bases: TGTGCCAGCAGTGAAGCTCTTAGCACTGAAGCTTTCTTT.

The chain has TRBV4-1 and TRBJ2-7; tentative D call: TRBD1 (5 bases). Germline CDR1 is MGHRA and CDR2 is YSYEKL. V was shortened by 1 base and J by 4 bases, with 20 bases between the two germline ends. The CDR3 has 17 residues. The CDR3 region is CASSQGNLGRFIYEQYF. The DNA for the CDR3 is TGCGCCAGCAGCCAAGGCAACTTGGGGCGGTTTATTTACGAGCAGTACTTC.

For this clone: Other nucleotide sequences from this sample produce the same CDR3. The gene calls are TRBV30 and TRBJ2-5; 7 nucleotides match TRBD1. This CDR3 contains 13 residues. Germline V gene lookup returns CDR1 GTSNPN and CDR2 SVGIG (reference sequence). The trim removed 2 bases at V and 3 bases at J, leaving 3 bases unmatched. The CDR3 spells CAWSRDRKETQYF. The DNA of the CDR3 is TGTGCCTGGAGTAGGGACAGAAAAGAGACCCAGTACTTC. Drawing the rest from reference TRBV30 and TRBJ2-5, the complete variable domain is SQTIHQWPATLVQPVGSPLSLECTVEGTSNPNLYWYRQAAGRGLQLLFYSVGIGQISSEVPQNLSASRPQDRQFILSSKKLLLSDSGFYLCAWSRDRKETQYFGPGTRLLVL.

The CDR3 region has the DNA TGTGCCAGCTCACTCAACTCAGGGTCTGCTGTGCTATATTTT. This sequence encodes CASSLNSGSAVLYF. The chain has TRBV18 and TRBJ1-3; D is possibly TRBD1 (5 bases). Germline V gene data show CDR1 as KGHSH and CDR2 as LQKENI. V gave up 4 bases and J gave up 14 bases, with 21 bases separating them. CDR3 size: 14 residues.

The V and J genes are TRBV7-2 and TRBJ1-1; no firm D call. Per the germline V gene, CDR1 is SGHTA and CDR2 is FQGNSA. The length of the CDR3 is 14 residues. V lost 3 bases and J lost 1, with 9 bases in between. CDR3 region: CASSFWTGNTEAFF. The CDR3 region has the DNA TGTGCCAGCAGCTTCTGGACGGGGAACACTGAAGCTTTCTTT.

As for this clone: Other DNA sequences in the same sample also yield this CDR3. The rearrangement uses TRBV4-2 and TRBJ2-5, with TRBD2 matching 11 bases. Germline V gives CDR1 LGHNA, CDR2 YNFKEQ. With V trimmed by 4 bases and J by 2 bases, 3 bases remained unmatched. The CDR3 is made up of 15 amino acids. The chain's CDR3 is CASSPGLAGQETQYF. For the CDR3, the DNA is TGTGCCAGCAGCCCCGGACTAGCGGGTCAAGAGACCCAGTACTTC.

The CDR3 region is CASSQEGGRSATQYF. The CDR3 region has the DNA TGCGCCAGCAGCCAAGAAGGGGGACGGTCGGCGACCCAGTACTTC. V is TRBV4-3 and J is TRBJ2-5; the D gene is possibly TRBD1 (6 bases). The CDR3 covers 15 residues. V was clipped by 0 bases and J by 7 bases, with 15 bases between them. The V gene's germline CDR1 is LGHNA and CDR2 YSLEER.

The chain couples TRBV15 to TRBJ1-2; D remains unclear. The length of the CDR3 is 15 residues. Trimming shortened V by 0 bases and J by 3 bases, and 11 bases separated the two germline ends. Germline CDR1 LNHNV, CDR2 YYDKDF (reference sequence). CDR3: CATSRETGSYYGYTF. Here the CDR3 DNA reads TGTGCCACCAGCAGAGAAACCGGGAGCTACTATGGCTACACCTTC.